These T cell receptor beta chains were read from a single sample in a study of radiotherapy plus CTLA-4 blockade in lung cancer. Generated by immunoSEQ multiplex PCR, the TCRdb table keeps only in-frame clones and is missing some. The top ten clones hold roughly 2.5% of a sample with approximately 100,000 clones, 85% to 90% of them seen once. The sample here was peripheral blood, taken from a patient treated with radiotherapy plus ipilimumab. Source of these receptors: a human donor with non-small cell lung cancer that progressed on radiotherapy plus ipilimumab. Some clones in this sample may be carry-over from other donors' samples. CDR3s include the opening cysteine and the closing phenylalanine or tryptophan. The D gene is left open where the match is weak. Only part of the rows carry a size: once, few, many, or a class if the clone is expanded.

length: 15; J: TRBJ1-4; V: TRBV15; D: .; size: once; CDR3: CATSRTTTTNEKLFF; DNA: TGTGCCACCAGCAGGACAACCACAACTAATGAAAAACTGTTTTTT
length: 13; J: TRBJ2-3; V: TRBV29-1; D: .; size: few; CDR3: CSVELDSTDTQYF; DNA: TGCAGCGTTGAATTGGATAGCACAGATACGCAGTATTTT
length: 19; J: TRBJ2-6; V: TRBV5-4; D: TRBD1; size: .; CDR3: CASSDPRRTGGTGANVLTF; DNA: TGTGCCAGCAGCGACCCAAGACGGACAGGGGGTACTGGGGCCAACGTCCTGACTTTC
length: 15; J: TRBJ1-1; V: TRBV12-2; D: .; size: few; CDR3: CASRLAAGEDTEAFF; DNA: TGTGCAAGTCGCTTAGCTGCAGGGGAGGACACTGAAGCTTTCTTT
length: 13; J: TRBJ1-2; V: TRBV11-2; D: .; size: few; CDR3: CASSDTGWSGYTF; DNA: TGTGCCAGCAGCGACACAGGGTGGAGTGGCTACACCTTC
length: 13; J: TRBJ1-2; V: TRBV6-1; D: TRBD1; size: once; CDR3: CASSSTGRYGYTF; DNA: TGTGCCAGCAGTTCGACAGGGAGGTATGGCTACACCTTC
length: 16; J: TRBJ2-5; V: TRBV6-5; D: .; size: .; CDR3: CASSYSRDSLPGTQYF; DNA: TGTGCCAGCAGTTATTCCCGGGACTCTCTCCCAGGAACCCAGTACTTC
length: 15; J: TRBJ1-4; V: TRBV7-9; D: .; size: .; CDR3: CASPSTGIDNEKLFF; DNA: TGTGCCAGCCCCTCCACAGGGATTGATAATGAAAAACTGTTTTTT
length: 14; J: TRBJ1-2; V: TRBV5-4; D: .; size: .; CDR3: CASSLDPGSYGYTF; DNA: TGTGCCAGCAGCTTGGATCCAGGGAGCTATGGCTACACCTTC
length: 15; J: TRBJ2-5; V: TRBV7-3; D: .; size: .; CDR3: CASSLRPGRQETQYF; DNA: TGTGCCAGCAGCTTAAGGCCAGGGAGACAAGAGACCCAGTACTTC
length: 13; J: TRBJ1-2; V: TRBV28; D: .; size: .; CDR3: CASSFGRVIGYTF; DNA: TGTGCCAGCAGTTTTGGCAGGGTTATTGGCTACACCTTC
length: 17; J: TRBJ2-1; V: TRBV7-6; D: TRBD2; size: .; CDR3: CASSLARRGTGYNEQFF; DNA: TGTGCCAGCAGCTTAGCGAGGCGGGGGACGGGCTACAATGAGCAGTTCTTC
length: 15; J: TRBJ2-1; V: TRBV27; D: .; size: .; CDR3: CASSIRPGTENEQFF; DNA: TGTGCCAGCAGTATCAGACCGGGGACGGAAAATGAGCAGTTCTTC
length: 14; J: TRBJ2-3; V: TRBV5-4; D: .; size: .; CDR3: CASSLAADPDTQYF; DNA: TGTGCCAGCAGCTTGGCAGCGGACCCAGATACGCAGTATTTT
length: 14; J: TRBJ2-7; V: TRBV5-4; D: .; size: .; CDR3: CASSFPGQGYEQYF; DNA: TGTGCCAGCAGCTTTCCGGGACAAGGCTACGAGCAGTACTTC
length: 13; J: TRBJ1-5; V: TRBV11-2; D: .; size: once; CDR3: CASSGDSNQPQHF; DNA: TGTGCCAGCAGCGGTGATAGCAATCAGCCCCAGCATTTT
length: 14; J: TRBJ1-4; V: TRBV4-1; D: .; size: .; CDR3: CASSRNNLNEKLFF; DNA: TGCGCCAGCAGCCGAAACAATCTTAATGAAAAACTGTTTTTT
length: 11; J: TRBJ2-1; V: TRBV7-2; D: TRBD2; size: .; CDR3: CASVLAGEQFF; DNA: TGTGCCAGCGTACTAGCGGGGGAGCAGTTCTTC
length: 14; J: TRBJ2-5; V: TRBV18; D: .; size: .; CDR3: CASSHRANQETQYF; DNA: TGTGCCAGCTCTCACAGAGCGAACCAAGAGACCCAGTACTTC
length: 12; J: TRBJ2-2; V: TRBV29-1; D: .; size: .; CDR3: CSVVGARWELFF; DNA: TGCAGCGTTGTGGGAGCGAGATGGGAGCTGTTTTTT
length: 15; J: TRBJ1-2; V: TRBV6-5; D: TRBD1; size: .; CDR3: CASSYMGQGTGGYTF; DNA: TGTGCCAGCAGTTACATGGGACAGGGTACTGGTGGCTACACCTTC
length: 15; J: TRBJ1-5; V: TRBV19; D: .; size: .; CDR3: CASSMRLTVNQPQHF; DNA: TGTGCCAGTAGTATGAGGTTGACGGTAAATCAGCCCCAGCATTTT
length: 14; J: TRBJ1-5; V: TRBV25-1; D: TRBD1; size: .; CDR3: CASSSRGGNQPQHF; DNA: TGTGCCAGCTCCTCCAGGGGGGGCAATCAGCCCCAGCATTTT
length: 16; J: TRBJ1-2; V: TRBV27; D: TRBD1; size: .; CDR3: CASSLWGTGTAYGYTF; DNA: TGTGCCAGCAGTTTATGGGGGACAGGGACAGCCTATGGCTACACCTTC
length: 15; J: TRBJ1-6; V: TRBV27; D: .; size: .; CDR3: CASSWGEQYNSPLHF; DNA: TGTGCCAGCAGTTGGGGGGAACAGTATAATTCACCCCTCCACTTT
length: 13; J: TRBJ1-5; V: TRBV29-1; D: .; size: .; CDR3: CSVEEDSNQPQHF; DNA: TGCAGCGTTGAAGAGGACAGCAATCAGCCCCAGCATTTT
length: 17; J: TRBJ2-6; V: TRBV19; D: .; size: .; CDR3: CASSTPLGTERANVLTF; DNA: TGTGCCAGTAGTACCCCCCTTGGGACGGAGCGGGCCAACGTCCTGACTTTC
length: 12; J: TRBJ1-2; V: TRBV27; D: .; size: .; CDR3: CASSLRGNGYTF; DNA: TGTGCCAGCAGTTTACGGGGGAATGGCTACACCTTC
length: 14; J: TRBJ2-1; V: TRBV25-1; D: TRBD2; size: .; CDR3: CASRSTSGGLEQFF; DNA: TGTGCCAGCAGATCCACTAGCGGGGGTCTTGAGCAGTTCTTC
length: 15; J: TRBJ2-2; V: TRBV5-1; D: TRBD1; size: .; CDR3: CASSSGTGFPGELFF; DNA: TGCGCCAGCAGCTCCGGGACAGGGTTCCCCGGGGAGCTGTTTTTT
length: 17; J: TRBJ1-4; V: TRBV19; D: TRBD1; size: few; CDR3: CASTEPRQGLFPEKLFF; DNA: TGTGCCAGTACCGAACCCCGACAGGGTCTTTTTCCTGAAAAACTGTTTTTT
length: 17; J: TRBJ2-3; V: TRBV4-1; D: TRBD2; size: .; CDR3: CASSQLSSGEVTDTQYF; DNA: TGCGCCAGCAGCCAATTGTCTAGCGGGGAGGTCACAGATACGCAGTATTTT
length: 12; J: TRBJ1-1; V: TRBV6-6; D: .; size: .; CDR3: CASSGRGTEAFF; DNA: TGTGCCAGCAGCGGGAGGGGAACTGAAGCTTTCTTT
length: 15; J: TRBJ2-6; V: TRBV7-7; D: TRBD1; size: .; CDR3: CASSSGGSGANVLTF; DNA: TGTGCTAGCAGTTCAGGGGGCTCTGGGGCCAACGTCCTGACTTTC
length: 13; J: TRBJ2-3; V: TRBV6-6; D: .; size: .; CDR3: CASGQWGGDTQYF; DNA: TGTGCCAGCGGGCAGTGGGGTGGAGATACGCAGTATTTT
length: 15; J: TRBJ2-7; V: TRBV12-2; D: .; size: .; CDR3: CASRPTGEVTGEQYF; DNA: TGTGCAAGTCGCCCCACAGGTGAGGTGACTGGCGAGCAGTACTTC
length: 11; J: TRBJ1-2; V: TRBV5-6; D: .; size: .; CDR3: CASSLGYGYTF; DNA: TGTGCCAGCAGCTTGGGCTATGGCTACACCTTC
length: 14; J: TRBJ2-1; V: TRBV5-6; D: TRBD2; size: .; CDR3: CASSSGGAYNEQFF; DNA: TGTGCCAGCAGCTCCGGGGGGGCCTACAATGAGCAGTTCTTC
length: 15; J: TRBJ2-1; V: TRBV7-9; D: TRBD2; size: .; CDR3: CASSLVAGTYNEQFF; DNA: TGTGCCAGCAGCTTAGTAGCGGGGACCTACAATGAGCAGTTCTTC